The 25 T cell receptor beta chains below come from one sample, sequenced in a study of CD8+ T cells in alopecia areata. Extracted from the samples, RNA was reverse transcribed into cDNA to serve as the sequencing template. Only in-frame clones appear in the TCRdb table, and some are missing; sequencing was by immunoSEQ multiplex PCR. Of about 200,000 clones listed, 50% to 60% are singletons. Sequencing used CD4+ T cells sorted from blood, obtained at week 0. Receptors originate from a human donor with alopecia areata.

The gene calls are TRBV4-1 and TRBJ2-7, with TRBD1 as a possible D gene (6 bases). CDR1 is MGHRA, CDR2 YSYEKL, per germline. The V gene lost 4 bases and the J gene lost 6 bases, with 19 bases spanning the gap. This CDR3 is built from 15 residues. In DNA, the CDR3 is TGCGCCAGCAGCCGAACACCCGGACAGTCGGCCGAGCAGTACTTC. Protein: CASSRTPGQSAEQYF.

The rearrangement links TRBV9 to TRBJ2-1, with no clear D. This CDR3 is built from 13 residues. Trimming cost V 1 base and J 8 bases, with 10 bases left between them. In germline, CDR1 is SGDLS, CDR2 YYNGEE. The DNA for the CDR3 is TGTGCCAGCAGCGTAAGGCCTGGGGATGAGCAGTTCTTC. It codes for CASSVRPGDEQFF.

J is TRBJ1-5 and V is TRBV30, with a tentative D call TRBD1 (5 bases). Trimming took off 3 bases at V and 3 bases at J, with 9 bases between the two ends. The CDR3 totals 13 residues. Germline CDR1 reads GTSNPN; CDR2 reads SVGIG (reference sequence). The CDR3 reads CAWSSRDNQPQHF. CDR3 bases: TGTGCCTGGAGCTCCAGGGACAATCAGCCCCAGCATTTT.

The chain links TRBV30 to TRBJ2-7; 13 bases agree with TRBD2. The length of the CDR3 is 17 residues. Germline V lookup: CDR1 GTSNPN, CDR2 SVGIG (reference sequence). The J segment lost 6 bases and the V segment lost 2 bases, leaving 13 bases of the junction unmatched. CDR3 region: CAWSSTRTSGSVSEQYF. CDR3 DNA: TGTGCCTGGAGTAGCACGCGGACTAGCGGGAGCGTATCCGAGCAGTACTTC.

The chain uses TRBV2 and TRBJ2-1; unclear D gene. With 2 bases removed from V and 3 bases from J, the gap between germline ends came to 5 bases. The CDR3 is 13 amino acids. Per germline, CDR1 SNHLY and CDR2 FYNNEI. The CDR3 nucleotides read TGTGCCAGCAGTGAACAGATCTACAATGAGCAGTTCTTC. Translation: CASSEQIYNEQFF.

This clone was counted once. The J gene is TRBJ2-6, the V gene TRBV4-1, with 9 bases matching TRBD1. V dropped 4 bases and J dropped 2; count of bases not matched to a gene: 6. CDR3 length equals 17 residues. Germline assignment: CDR1 MGHRA and CDR2 YSYEKL. The CDR3 here is CASSRGQGSPGANVLTF. The CDR3 nucleotides are TGCGCCAGCAGCCGGGGACAGGGATCCCCTGGGGCCAACGTCCTGACTTTC.

This chain joins TRBV27 and TRBJ1-6, with D uncertain. The germline gives CDR1 MNHEY, CDR2 SMNVEV (reference sequence). This CDR3 is 14 amino acids long. V lost 5 bases and J 7 bases, leaving 12 bases between the germline ends. The CDR3 spells CASSPTTVNSPLHF. In DNA form, the CDR3 reads TGTGCCAGCAGTCCGACGACGGTCAATTCACCCCTCCACTTT.

V gene TRBV9 combines with J gene TRBJ1-4; D is unclear. V gave up 6 bases and J gave up 8 bases, with 14 bases separating them. CDR1 and CDR2 (germline): SGDLS, YYNGEE. The CDR3 spans 13 residues. The CDR3 region is CASNVDGLEKLFF. CDR3 coding DNA: TGTGCCAGCAATGTGGACGGTTTGGAAAAACTGTTTTTT.

This chain connects TRBV29-1 to TRBJ2-3; 7 nucleotides match TRBD1. Germline V CDR1 and CDR2: SQVTM, ANQGSEA. The CDR3 totals 15 residues. The chain's CDR3 is CSAHRGLGSTDTQYF. The CDR3 DNA follows: TGCAGTGCACACAGGGGTTTAGGCTCCACAGATACGCAGTATTTT.

This clone showed up many times. The chain's CDR3 is CASSEGGRGELFF. CDR3 nucleotides: TGTGCCAGCAGCGAGGGAGGGCGCGGGGAGCTGTTTTTT. The chain recombines TRBV2 with TRBJ2-2, with 7 bases aligning to TRBD2. Germline CDR1 SNHLY, CDR2 FYNNEI. This CDR3 is built from 13 residues. J lost 7 bases, V lost 6 bases, and 5 bases had no gene match.

There are a few counts of this clone. The chain has TRBV7-2 and TRBJ2-5; no clear D. The J call is in doubt because the DNA end fits TRBJ2-7 better. The germline gives CDR1 SGHTA, CDR2 FQGNSA. The CDR3 has 13 residues. The CDR3: CASSRTLSYEQYF. CDR3 DNA sequence: TGTGCCAGCAGCCGGACCTTATCCTACGAGCAGTACTTC.

The rearrangement uses TRBV4-1 and TRBJ1-2, with D unclear. In germline, CDR1 is MGHRA, CDR2 YSYEKL. The ends were cut back, 5 bases at V and 0 bases at J, with 19 bases in the middle. The CDR3 extends over 17 amino acids. The DNA of the CDR3 is TGCGCCAGCAGCAACTCGCGCCTTGGGTTTTCTAACTATGGCTACACCTTC. This codes for CASSNSRLGFSNYGYTF.

The rearrangement links TRBV6-6 to TRBJ2-7; weak D call: TRBD2 (6 bases). The CDR3 has 13 residues. V lost 6 bases and J lost 1, with 10 bases in between. The V gene's germline CDR1 is MNHNY and CDR2 SVGAGI (reference sequence). The CDR3 sequence: CASRISGSYEQYF. The DNA of the CDR3 is TGTGCCAGCAGGATTAGCGGTTCCTACGAGCAGTACTTC.

This clone was seen only a few times. One junction end does not reproduce the germline sequence, and a read error may be involved. The rearrangement links TRBV7-7 to TRBJ2-5; D unclear. This CDR3 comprises 13 residues. Germline V gene lookup returns CDR1 SSHAT and CDR2 FNYEAQ (reference sequence). The CDR3, as DNA: TGTGCTAGCAGCTTAGAGGCTCGAGAGACCCAGTACTTC. It codes for CASSLEARETQYF.

Concerning this clone itself: The sample has other DNA sequences that encode this CDR3 too. This chain links TRBV7-9 with TRBJ2-1; no firm D call. V was trimmed by 2 bases and J by 7 bases, leaving 6 bases between them. CDR3 length equals 12 residues. Looked up from germline, CDR1 is SEHNR and CDR2 is FQNEAQ (reference sequence). DNA for the CDR3: TGTGCCAGCAGCTTAAATAGGAATGAGCAGTTCTTC. Protein sequence: CASSLNRNEQFF.

This clone was observed a handful of times. The chain uses TRBV18 and TRBJ2-7; maybe TRBD1 (5 bases). Trimming took 2 bases from V and 7 from J, leaving 15 bases between them. Germline-derived CDR1 and CDR2 are KGHSH and LQKENI. This CDR3 region has 14 residues. The CDR3 DNA sequence: TGTGCCAGCTCACCAGGGGCGCAACTGCTGGAGCAGTACTTC. Translation gives CASSPGAQLLEQYF.

In its sample, this clone was seen a few times. The V gene is TRBV14, the J gene TRBJ1-2; weak D call: TRBD1 (5 bases). The V gene's germline CDR1 is SGHDN and CDR2 FVKESK. V shed 6 bases and J shed 2 bases, with 10 bases lying between them. The CDR3 has 13 residues. This chain's CDR3 is CASSPGPNYGYTF. CDR3 nucleotide sequence: TGTGCCAGCAGTCCAGGGCCCAACTATGGCTACACCTTC.

This clone was seen repeatedly, ten times or more. The chain combines TRBV18 with TRBJ1-1; D unclear. Trimming pared 3 bases from V and 1 base from J, leaving 6 bases between. CDR1 KGHSH and CDR2 LQKENI come from the germline V gene. The CDR3 is made up of 13 amino acids. This chain's CDR3 is CASSPNSNTEAFF. The DNA of the CDR3 is TGTGCCAGCTCACCCAACTCGAACACTGAAGCTTTCTTT.

DNA of the CDR3: TGTGCCAGCACCTCGAGGCCTAGCGGGGCCGGGGAGCTGTTTTTT. Protein sequence: CASTSRPSGAGELFF. The chain couples TRBV6-5 to TRBJ2-2, with 9 positions matching TRBD2. J lost 6 bases, V lost 7 bases, and 9 bases had no gene match. Germline loops: CDR1 MNHEY, CDR2 SVGAGI. CDR3 size: 15 residues.

This chain uses TRBV19 with TRBJ2-1; 7 bases are shared with TRBD2. With V trimmed by 7 bases and J by 4 bases, 10 bases remained unmatched. The CDR3 has 15 amino acids. The germline V gene encodes CDR1 LNHDA and CDR2 SQIVND (reference sequence). The CDR3 nucleotides read TGTGCCAGTACCGGCGGGAGACAACCTTACAATGAGCAGTTCTTC. Encoded protein: CASTGGRQPYNEQFF.

A single count supports this clone. V and J are TRBV5-4 and TRBJ2-5; 8 bases match TRBD1. CDR1 and CDR2 (germline): SGHNT, YYREEE (reference sequence). The CDR3 length is 15 residues. The V segment lost 4 bases and the J segment 3 bases; nucleotides outside the gene matches: 8. DNA for the CDR3: TGTGCCAGCAGCGAGTACCGGACAGGGAAAGAGACCCAGTACTTC. It encodes CASSEYRTGKETQYF.

V usage is TRBV30 and J usage is TRBJ2-1; no clear D gene. The CDR3 runs 14 residues. The V and J ends lost 4 bases and 0 bases respectively, with 10 bases between them. From germline, CDR1 is GTSNPN and CDR2 SVGIG (reference sequence). The CDR3 sequence: CAWKVDSSYNEQFF. The DNA of the CDR3 is TGTGCCTGGAAGGTTGATAGCTCCTACAATGAGCAGTTCTTC. The full variable domain, its missing parts supplied by reference TRBV30 and TRBJ2-1, is SQTIHQWPATLVQPVGSPLSLECTVEGTSNPNLYWYRQAAGRGLQLLFYSVGIGQISSEVPQNLSASRPQDRQFILSSKKLLLSDSGFYLCAWKVDSSYNEQFFGPGTRLTVL.

This chain connects TRBV30 to TRBJ2-2; D unresolved. Deletions cut 0 bases from V and 9 bases from J, with 5 bases between. The germline gives CDR1 GTSNPN, CDR2 SVGIG (reference sequence). The CDR3 is 11 residues long. This CDR3 is CAWSVPWELFF. CDR3 bases: TGTGCCTGGAGTGTTCCTTGGGAGCTGTTTTTT.

V usage is TRBV29-1 and J usage is TRBJ2-7, with TRBD2 as a possible D gene (5 bases). V was cut by 1 base and J by 2 bases, with 12 bases left in between. The CDR3 runs 14 residues. Germline V gene lookup returns CDR1 SQVTM and CDR2 ANQGSEA. The CDR3 protein is CSVEGPFGTYEQYF. The CDR3 bases are TGCAGCGTTGAAGGACCCTTCGGGACCTACGAGCAGTACTTC.

The V call is TRBV9, the J call TRBJ2-5; a possible D gene is TRBD1 (6 bases). CDR3 length: 13 amino acids. Trimming removed 3 bases from V and 7 bases from J, with 13 bases in between. Germline V gene lookup returns CDR1 SGDLS and CDR2 YYNGEE. The CDR3 DNA reads as TGTGCCAGCAGCGAACAGGGAAAGGGGACCCAGTACTTC. Translating it yields CASSEQGKGTQYF.